A selection of T cell receptor beta chains follows, all from one sample in a study of blood T cell repertoires in COVID-19. Using immunoSEQ multiplex PCR, the repertoire was profiled, and TCRdb retains in-frame clones only, with some absent. The sample has about 180,000 clones; about 81% are singletons. The source material was peripheral blood. Receptors were obtained from a woman older than 75 with COVID-19, enrolled during active disease. Each CDR3 is given with its conserved first and last residue. Each record gives: D gene, V gene, clone size, J gene, CDR3 DNA, CDR3 protein. D genes are given only for firm matches. Expanded clones are given a class, and other clones once, few, many or no size at all.

d_call: -; v_call: TRBV7-9; clone_size: -; j_call: TRBJ1-2; cdr3_nt: TGTGCCAGCAGCCCGGACTCCCCCCGGGGCTACACCTTC; cdr3_aa: CASSPDSPRGYTF
d_call: TRBD2; v_call: TRBV4-2; clone_size: -; j_call: TRBJ2-1; cdr3_nt: TGTGCCAGCAGCCAACTTAGCGGGGGGGCCCGGTACAATGAGCAGTTCTTC; cdr3_aa: CASSQLSGGARYNEQFF
d_call: -; v_call: TRBV6-2/TRBV6-3; clone_size: few; j_call: TRBJ1-6; cdr3_nt: TGTGCCAGCAGTTACTCGAGGAATTCACCCCTCCACTTT; cdr3_aa: CASSYSRNSPLHF
d_call: -; v_call: TRBV19; clone_size: many; j_call: TRBJ1-4; cdr3_nt: TGTGCCAGTAGTATAGCCCCCTCGCTCTGGGGCCGTAATGAAAAACTGTTTTTT; cdr3_aa: CASSIAPSLWGRNEKLFF
d_call: TRBD1; v_call: TRBV5-1; clone_size: once; j_call: TRBJ1-2; cdr3_nt: TGCGCCAGCAGCCCAACAGGGGGCATAGGGAATAACTATGGCTACACCTTC; cdr3_aa: CASSPTGGIGNNYGYTF
d_call: -; v_call: TRBV7-9; clone_size: -; j_call: TRBJ1-2; cdr3_nt: TGTGCCAGCAGCTTACAGGCTACTAACTATGGCTACACCTTC; cdr3_aa: CASSLQATNYGYTF
d_call: TRBD1; v_call: TRBV27; clone_size: -; j_call: TRBJ2-6; cdr3_nt: TGTGCCAGCAGTTTAAGACAGGGGAAGCCTGGGGCCAACGTCCTGACTTTC; cdr3_aa: CASSLRQGKPGANVLTF
d_call: -; v_call: TRBV29-1; clone_size: -; j_call: TRBJ2-5; cdr3_nt: TGCAGCGTTGGTCGTAGACTTCAAGAGACCCAGTACTTC; cdr3_aa: CSVGRRLQETQYF
d_call: -; v_call: TRBV16; clone_size: -; j_call: TRBJ2-1; cdr3_nt: TGTGCCAGCAGCCCCGGTTACGGGGTACTGCCTGAATTTGGCTACAATGAGCAGTTCTTC; cdr3_aa: CASSPGYGVLPEFGYNEQFF
d_call: -; v_call: TRBV27; clone_size: -; j_call: TRBJ1-2; cdr3_nt: TGTGCCAGCAGTCCCAAGGCCAACCGACATTATGGCTACACCTTC; cdr3_aa: CASSPKANRHYGYTF
d_call: -; v_call: TRBV29-1; clone_size: once; j_call: TRBJ2-2; cdr3_nt: TGCAGCGTTGAAAAACAGGGCGGCGGGGAGCTGTTTTTT; cdr3_aa: CSVEKQGGGELFF
d_call: TRBD2; v_call: TRBV3-1/TRBV3-2; clone_size: -; j_call: TRBJ2-7; cdr3_nt: TGTGCCAGCAGCCAACTCCTAGCGGGACCAAGCTCCTACGAGCAGTACTTC; cdr3_aa: CASSQLLAGPSSYEQYF
d_call: TRBD1; v_call: TRBV19; clone_size: once; j_call: TRBJ1-2; cdr3_nt: TGTGCCAGTAGTATTCGGACAGGGGGCAACGATGGCTACACCTTC; cdr3_aa: CASSIRTGGNDGYTF
d_call: -; v_call: TRBV5-4; clone_size: -; j_call: TRBJ2-7; cdr3_nt: TGTGCCAGCAGCTTCAGCGGGGAGCAGTACTTC; cdr3_aa: CASSFSGEQYF
d_call: -; v_call: TRBV27; clone_size: once; j_call: TRBJ1-2; cdr3_nt: TGTGCCAGCAGTTTATCGGTCCAGGGTTATGGCTACACCTTC; cdr3_aa: CASSLSVQGYGYTF
d_call: TRBD2; v_call: TRBV18; clone_size: -; j_call: TRBJ2-1; cdr3_nt: TGTGCCAGCTCACGGAGCTTCGGGGGGGGTAGCAACAATGAGCAGTTCTTC; cdr3_aa: CASSRSFGGGSNNEQFF
d_call: -; v_call: TRBV2; clone_size: -; j_call: TRBJ2-1; cdr3_nt: TGTGCCACCTCCGGGACTCTCTACAATGAGCAGTTCTTC; cdr3_aa: CATSGTLYNEQFF
d_call: -; v_call: TRBV5-6; clone_size: -; j_call: TRBJ2-2; cdr3_nt: TGTGCCAGCAGCTTTTCGTGGTCCAGGGGTCGCGGGAACACCGGGGAGCTGTTTTTT; cdr3_aa: CASSFSWSRGRGNTGELFF
d_call: TRBD2; v_call: TRBV2; clone_size: -; j_call: TRBJ2-3; cdr3_nt: TGTGCCAGCAGTGGGACTAGCGGAAGCACAGATACGCAGTATTTT; cdr3_aa: CASSGTSGSTDTQYF
d_call: TRBD2; v_call: TRBV5-4; clone_size: -; j_call: TRBJ2-3; cdr3_nt: TGTGCCAGCAGCTTCGGGGGGTTCAGCACAGATACGCAGTATTTT; cdr3_aa: CASSFGGFSTDTQYF
d_call: -; v_call: TRBV10-3; clone_size: -; j_call: TRBJ1-2; cdr3_nt: TGTGCCATCAGTGAGTCCTGGGTGCAGGGAATATACTATGGCTACACCTTC; cdr3_aa: CAISESWVQGIYYGYTF
d_call: TRBD1; v_call: TRBV13; clone_size: -; j_call: TRBJ2-6; cdr3_nt: TGTGCCAGCAGCACTTTGACAGGGTCTGGGGCCAACGTCCTGACTTTC; cdr3_aa: CASSTLTGSGANVLTF
d_call: -; v_call: TRBV7-2; clone_size: -; j_call: TRBJ2-3; cdr3_nt: TGTGCCAGCAGCAAAAAGGGGGGGGAAGATACGCAGTATTTT; cdr3_aa: CASSKKGGEDTQYF
d_call: TRBD1; v_call: TRBV5-1; clone_size: -; j_call: TRBJ1-4; cdr3_nt: TGCGCCAGCAGCTGGACAGGGGGATTCGGTGAAAAACTGTTTTTT; cdr3_aa: CASSWTGGFGEKLFF
d_call: -; v_call: TRBV19; clone_size: -; j_call: TRBJ1-2; cdr3_nt: TGTGCCAGTAGTCCGCGGGGAGGCAACTATGGCTACACCTTC; cdr3_aa: CASSPRGGNYGYTF
d_call: TRBD2; v_call: TRBV3-1/TRBV3-2; clone_size: -; j_call: TRBJ2-7; cdr3_nt: TGTGCCAGCAGCCCTTTGGGGCTAGCGGGAGGCCACGAGCAGTACTTC; cdr3_aa: CASSPLGLAGGHEQYF
d_call: -; v_call: TRBV11-3; clone_size: -; j_call: TRBJ2-1; cdr3_nt: TGTGCCAGCAGCTCCTCGGTGGGAGCGAGGGAGCAGTTCTTC; cdr3_aa: CASSSSVGAREQFF
d_call: TRBD1; v_call: TRBV19; clone_size: -; j_call: TRBJ1-1; cdr3_nt: TGTGCCAGTAGTATGCCCTCCGGACAGGGTGAAGCTTTCTTT; cdr3_aa: CASSMPSGQGEAFF
d_call: TRBD2; v_call: TRBV13; clone_size: -; j_call: TRBJ2-1; cdr3_nt: TGTGCCAGCAGCTACGGGACTAGCGGGGGGACCCACAATGAGCAGTTCTTC; cdr3_aa: CASSYGTSGGTHNEQFF
d_call: TRBD1; v_call: TRBV5-6; clone_size: -; j_call: TRBJ1-2; cdr3_nt: TGTGCCAGCAGCTCCACCGGGACAGCCTACACCTTC; cdr3_aa: CASSSTGTAYTF
d_call: TRBD1; v_call: TRBV5-8; clone_size: -; j_call: TRBJ1-5; cdr3_nt: TGTGCCAGCAGCTTGGGACAGGGGATGAGTCAGCCCCAGCATTTT; cdr3_aa: CASSLGQGMSQPQHF
d_call: TRBD2; v_call: TRBV10-3; clone_size: -; j_call: TRBJ2-1; cdr3_nt: TGTGCCATCAGTGAGTCGAGCGGGAGCCCCTACAATGAGCAGTTCTTC; cdr3_aa: CAISESSGSPYNEQFF
d_call: -; v_call: TRBV6-5; clone_size: -; j_call: TRBJ1-3; cdr3_nt: TGTGCCAGCAGTTCGACAGCTACTGGAAACACCATATATTTT; cdr3_aa: CASSSTATGNTIYF
d_call: -; v_call: TRBV6-5; clone_size: -; j_call: TRBJ2-7; cdr3_nt: TGTGCCAGCAGTCGGACAGAGGCCTACGAGCAGTACTTC; cdr3_aa: CASSRTEAYEQYF
d_call: -; v_call: TRBV5-1; clone_size: -; j_call: TRBJ2-3; cdr3_nt: TGCGCCAGCAGATCTGGGGTAGCGGGCACAGATACGCAGTATTTT; cdr3_aa: CASRSGVAGTDTQYF
d_call: TRBD2; v_call: TRBV5-1; clone_size: -; j_call: TRBJ2-7; cdr3_nt: TGCGCCAGCAGCTTGGAGGCGGGAGATTCGGACGAGCAGTACTTC; cdr3_aa: CASSLEAGDSDEQYF
d_call: TRBD2; v_call: TRBV10-3; clone_size: -; j_call: TRBJ2-2; cdr3_nt: TGTGCCATCAAAGGGACTAGCGGGAGCGAAGAGGGGGAGCTGTTTTTT; cdr3_aa: CAIKGTSGSEEGELFF
d_call: TRBD1; v_call: TRBV12-3/TRBV12-4; clone_size: -; j_call: TRBJ2-3; cdr3_nt: TGTGCCAGCAGTCCCAGACAGGGGAAGCAGTATTTT; cdr3_aa: CASSPRQGKQYF
d_call: -; v_call: TRBV7-9; clone_size: once; j_call: TRBJ1-4; cdr3_nt: TGTGCCAGCACCCCTCGGAGCCGGAATGAAAAACTGTTTTTT; cdr3_aa: CASTPRSRNEKLFF
d_call: TRBD1; v_call: TRBV18; clone_size: -; j_call: TRBJ2-4; cdr3_nt: TGTGCCAGCTCACCAGGGACAGGGATGAACATTCAGTACTTC; cdr3_aa: CASSPGTGMNIQYF
d_call: -; v_call: TRBV7-2; clone_size: few; j_call: TRBJ1-2; cdr3_nt: TGTGCCAGCAGCTACGGGGTTCAGCTTCCTTATGGCTACACCTTC; cdr3_aa: CASSYGVQLPYGYTF
d_call: TRBD2; v_call: TRBV2; clone_size: -; j_call: TRBJ2-1; cdr3_nt: TGTGCCAGCAGTTTATTAGCGGGGGGCTTCGATGAGCAGTTCTTC; cdr3_aa: CASSLLAGGFDEQFF
d_call: TRBD2; v_call: TRBV6-2/TRBV6-3; clone_size: -; j_call: TRBJ2-7; cdr3_nt: TGTGCCAGCAGCTCACCGACTAGCGGTTCCTACGAGCAGTACTTC; cdr3_aa: CASSSPTSGSYEQYF
d_call: TRBD1; v_call: TRBV25-1; clone_size: -; j_call: TRBJ1-3; cdr3_nt: TGTGCCAGCAGTGGCTACAGGGGACTCTCTGGAAACACCATATATTTT; cdr3_aa: CASSGYRGLSGNTIYF
d_call: -; v_call: TRBV4-2; clone_size: -; j_call: TRBJ2-5; cdr3_nt: TGTGCCAGCAGCCTGGGGAGTATGGAGTACCAAGAGACCCAGTACTTC; cdr3_aa: CASSLGSMEYQETQYF
d_call: -; v_call: TRBV3-1/TRBV3-2; clone_size: -; j_call: TRBJ2-1; cdr3_nt: TGTGCCAGCAGCCACAAATCTAGCCTACTAAACAATGAGCAGTTCTTC; cdr3_aa: CASSHKSSLLNNEQFF
d_call: TRBD1; v_call: TRBV12-3/TRBV12-4; clone_size: -; j_call: TRBJ1-4; cdr3_nt: TGTGCCAGCTCTAGACAGGGTAATGAAAAACTGTTTTTT; cdr3_aa: CASSRQGNEKLFF
d_call: -; v_call: TRBV11-2; clone_size: -; j_call: TRBJ2-5; cdr3_nt: TGTGCCAGCAGCTTAGATCAGGGGCTAGTGACCCAGTACTTC; cdr3_aa: CASSLDQGLVTQYF
d_call: TRBD1; v_call: TRBV5-8; clone_size: -; j_call: TRBJ2-7; cdr3_nt: TGTGCCAGCAGCCCGCGGACAGGGAGCTACGAGCAGTACTTC; cdr3_aa: CASSPRTGSYEQYF
d_call: TRBD2; v_call: TRBV10-3; clone_size: many; j_call: TRBJ2-3; cdr3_nt: TGTGCCATCAGTCTAGCGGGGGGCCCCTCAGATACGCAGTATTTT; cdr3_aa: CAISLAGGPSDTQYF
d_call: TRBD1; v_call: TRBV11-3; clone_size: -; j_call: TRBJ1-1; cdr3_nt: TGTGCCAGCAGCTCCTACAGGGGGAGCACTGAAGCTTTCTTT; cdr3_aa: CASSSYRGSTEAFF